The 2 T cell receptor beta chains below come from one sample, sequenced in a study of T cell responses to AZD1222 COVID-19 vaccine. TCRdb's table, derived via immunoSEQ multiplex PCR, lists solely in-frame clones and lacks some. The sample yields 65,000 to 85,000 clones, around 80% seen once. The input for sequencing was peripheral blood, taken on day 0 of AZD1222 vaccination. The receptors stem from an adult in good health.

The chain carries TRBV18 and TRBJ1-1, with 7 bases aligning to TRBD1. V shed 4 bases and J 1 base; nucleotides not matched to a gene: 6. The CDR3 sequence is 15 residues long. Germline CDR1 reads KGHSH; CDR2 reads LQKENI. CDR3 sequence: CASSRRRGPNTEAFF. DNA for the CDR3: TGTGCCAGCTCACGGAGAAGGGGGCCGAACACTGAAGCTTTCTTT.

This clone was seen only once. This chain links TRBV28 with TRBJ2-7; 8 bases line up with TRBD1. The CDR3 extends over 13 amino acids. Trimming took 2 bases from V and 4 from J; bases not matched to a gene: 1. CDR1 is MDHEN and CDR2 is SYDVKM in the germline V gene. CDR3 amino acids: CASSLNRGYEQYF. In DNA form, the CDR3 reads TGTGCCAGCAGTTTAAACAGGGGGTACGAGCAGTACTTC.